This TCR beta chain originates from a study of cytomegalovirus exposure and HLA in healthy donors. Germline lookup yields CDR1 SGHVS and CDR2 FNYEAQ. This CDR3 comprises 18 residues. Losses at the gene ends were 5 bases for V and 0 bases for J; bases not matched to a gene: 10. Use of 60 Vbeta and 13 Jbeta primers characterized the PCR. Repertoires were generated with immunoSEQ multiplex PCR, while TCRdb's copy carries only in-frame clones and drops some. The table lists 90,000 to 110,000 clones, 12% to 15% of them singletons. This receptor was identified in a female donor in good health and CMV-seronegative. V and J are TRBV7-6 and TRBJ1-4; 9 nucleotides agree with TRBD1. What was sequenced was PBMCs. The CDR3 DNA reads TGTGCCAGCAGCAGACAGGGGGGGACAGGCTCAACTAATGAAAAACTGTTTTTT. Protein sequence: CASSRQGGTGSTNEKLFF. The variable domain in full, with the rest retrieved from reference TRBV7-6 and TRBJ1-4, is GAGVSQSPRYKVTKRGQDVALRCDPISGHVSLYWYRQALGQGPEFLTYFNYEAQQDKSGLPNDRFSAERPEGSISTLTIQRTEQRDSAMYRCASSRQGGTGSTNEKLFFGSGTQLSVL.